This T cell receptor beta chain was captured by sequencing in a study of cytomegalovirus exposure and HLA in healthy donors. Broader study findings: Most likely, a cluster of highly shared sequence variants arose as a sequencing artifact. It has been reported that TCR beta sequences accurately predicted the HLA-A and HLA-B alleles of most subjects.

Every donor was a healthy person donating bone marrow. PCR amplification relied on 60 Vbeta primers (plus 13 Jbeta primers). Clones were read by immunoSEQ multiplex PCR, and TCRdb kept only the in-frame ones, dropping some. The sample carries approximately 250,000 clones, around 78% recorded once. About this clone itself: Its antigen is unknown.

The clonotype was recovered from a boy between 5 and 17 years old in good health and CMV-seronegative. Sequenced: PBMCs.

The CDR3 DNA reads as TGTGCCAGCAGTAAGGACAGGGCCCTATACGAGCAGTACTTC. It is translated as CASSKDRALYEQYF. The chain combines TRBV2 with TRBJ2-7; 8 bases are a match to TRBD1. The germline V gene encodes CDR1 SNHLY and CDR2 FYNNEI. The CDR3 is 14 residues long. V dropped 5 bases and J dropped 4; count of bases not matched to a gene: 7. Variable domain in full (rest from reference TRBV2 and TRBJ2-7): EPEVTQTPSHQVTQMGQEVILRCVPISNHLYFYWYRQILGQKVEFLVSFYNNEISEKSEIFDDQFSVERPDGSNFTLKIRSTKLEDSAMYFCASSKDRALYEQYFGPGTRLTVT.